This T cell receptor beta chain originates from a study of beta chain features in type 1 diabetes. There are a few counts of this clone. Its matching antigen is unknown. Study observations and caveats: Type 1 diabetes patients had TCRB CDR3s that were shorter (moderately but significantly so) in all four CD4+ subsets. Resolution of whether HLA type affects TCRB rearrangement was not achieved here. Equally in patients and controls, PCR might preferentially amplify shorter templates.

CDR1 is SGDLS and CDR2 is YYNGEE in the germline V gene. With 4 bases clipped from V and 6 bases from J, the junction kept 8 bases outside the gene matches. The CDR3 is 14 amino acids. Expressed TCRB transcripts were sequenced because the entire RNA isolate underwent reverse transcription. Assay: immunoSEQ multiplex PCR; the TCRdb copy retains only in-frame clones and omits some. Here the sample spans under 250,000 clones, about 15% being singletons. The rearrangement uses TRBV9 and TRBJ2-3; the match to TRBD2 covers 7 bases. Sequencing input: naive CD4+ T cells from blood. The TCR originated in a man aged 25-45 years with type 1 diabetes. The CDR3 loop is CASSRGVAPDTQYF. DNA of the CDR3: TGTGCCAGCAGCCGGGGGGTCGCCCCCGATACGCAGTATTTT. Variable domain in full (rest from reference TRBV9 and TRBJ2-3): DSGVTQTPKHLITATGQRVTLRCSPRSGDLSVYWYQQSLDQGLQFLIQYYNGEERAKGNILERFSAQQFPDLHSELNLSSLELGDSALYFCASSRGVAPDTQYFGPGTRLTVL.